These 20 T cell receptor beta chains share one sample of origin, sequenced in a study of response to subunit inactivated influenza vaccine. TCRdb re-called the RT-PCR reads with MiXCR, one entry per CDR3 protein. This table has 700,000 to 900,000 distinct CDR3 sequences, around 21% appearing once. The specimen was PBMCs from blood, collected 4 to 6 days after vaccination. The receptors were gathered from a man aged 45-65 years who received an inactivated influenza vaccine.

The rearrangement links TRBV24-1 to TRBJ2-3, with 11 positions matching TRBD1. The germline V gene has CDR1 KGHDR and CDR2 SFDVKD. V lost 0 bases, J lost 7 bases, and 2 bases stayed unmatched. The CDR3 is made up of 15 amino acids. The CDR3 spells CATSDLGQGAYTQYF. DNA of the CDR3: TGTGCCACCAGTGATTTGGGACAGGGGGCCTATACGCAGTATTTT.

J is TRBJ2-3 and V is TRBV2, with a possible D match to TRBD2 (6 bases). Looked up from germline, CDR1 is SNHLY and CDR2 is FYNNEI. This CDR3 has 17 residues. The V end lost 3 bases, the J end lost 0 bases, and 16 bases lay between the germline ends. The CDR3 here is CASSDPRSGASTDTQYF. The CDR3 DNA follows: TGTGCCAGCAGTGACCCCCGTTCGGGAGCTAGCACAGATACGCAGTATTTT. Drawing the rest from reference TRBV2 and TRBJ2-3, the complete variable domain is EPEVTQTPSHQVTQMGQEVILRCVPISNHLYFYWYRQILGQKVEFLVSFYNNEISEKSEIFDDQFSVERPDGSNFTLKIRSTKLEDSAMYFCASSDPRSGASTDTQYFGPGTRLTVL.

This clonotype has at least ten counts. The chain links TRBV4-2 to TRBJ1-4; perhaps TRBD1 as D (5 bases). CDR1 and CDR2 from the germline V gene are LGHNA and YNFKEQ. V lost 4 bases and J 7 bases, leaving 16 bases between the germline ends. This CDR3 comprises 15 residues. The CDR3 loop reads CASSRGRAEGEKLFF. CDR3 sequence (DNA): TGTGCCAGCAGCCGGGGACGGGCTGAAGGTGAAAAACTGTTTTTT.

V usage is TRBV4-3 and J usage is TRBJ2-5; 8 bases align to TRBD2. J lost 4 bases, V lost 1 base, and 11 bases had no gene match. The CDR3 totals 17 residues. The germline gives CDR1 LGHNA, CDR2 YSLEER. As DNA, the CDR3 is TGCGCCAGCAGCCAAGTTACGCGGAGCGGGAGAGGAGAGACCCAGTACTTC. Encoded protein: CASSQVTRSGRGETQYF.

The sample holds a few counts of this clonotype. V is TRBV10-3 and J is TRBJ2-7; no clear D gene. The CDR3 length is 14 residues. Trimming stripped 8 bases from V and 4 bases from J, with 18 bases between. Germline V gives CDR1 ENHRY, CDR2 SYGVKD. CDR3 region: CAISQKGQVYEQYF. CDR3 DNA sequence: TGTGCCATCTCACAGAAAGGTCAGGTTTACGAGCAGTACTTC.

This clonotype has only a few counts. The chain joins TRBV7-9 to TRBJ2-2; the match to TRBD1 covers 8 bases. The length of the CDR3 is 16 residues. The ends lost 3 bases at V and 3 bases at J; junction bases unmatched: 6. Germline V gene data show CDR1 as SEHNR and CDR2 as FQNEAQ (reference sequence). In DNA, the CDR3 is TGTGCCAGCAGCTTCGACAGGGGCCCTTACACCGGGGAGCTGTTTTTT. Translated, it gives CASSFDRGPYTGELFF.

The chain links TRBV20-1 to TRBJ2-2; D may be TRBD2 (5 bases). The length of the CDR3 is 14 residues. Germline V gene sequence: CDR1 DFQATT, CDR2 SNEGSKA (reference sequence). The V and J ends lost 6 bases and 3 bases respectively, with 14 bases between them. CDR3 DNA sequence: TGCAGTGCCCAGGAGCGGAGCCACACCGGGGAGCTGTTTTTT. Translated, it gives CSAQERSHTGELFF.

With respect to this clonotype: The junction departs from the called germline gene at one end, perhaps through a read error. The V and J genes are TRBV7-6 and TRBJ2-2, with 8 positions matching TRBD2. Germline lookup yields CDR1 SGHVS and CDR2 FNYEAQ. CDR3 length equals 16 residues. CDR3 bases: TGTGCCAGGAGCTTAGCCACTAGCGGATACACCGGGGAGCTGTTTTTT. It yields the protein CARSLATSGYTGELFF.

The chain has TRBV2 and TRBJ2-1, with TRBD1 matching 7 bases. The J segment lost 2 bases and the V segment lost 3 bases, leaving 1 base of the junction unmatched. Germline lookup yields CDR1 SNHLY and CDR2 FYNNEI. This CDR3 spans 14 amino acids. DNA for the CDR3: TGTGCCAGCAGTGACCAGGGGGCCTACAATGAGCAGTTCTTC. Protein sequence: CASSDQGAYNEQFF.

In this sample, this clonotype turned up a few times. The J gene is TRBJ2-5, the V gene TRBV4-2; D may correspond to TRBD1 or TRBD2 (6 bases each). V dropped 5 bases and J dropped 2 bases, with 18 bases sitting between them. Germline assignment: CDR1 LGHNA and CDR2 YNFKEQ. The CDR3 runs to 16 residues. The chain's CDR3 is CASSKSRGALQETQYF. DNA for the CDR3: TGTGCCAGCAGCAAAAGTAGGGGGGCCCTTCAAGAGACCCAGTACTTC.

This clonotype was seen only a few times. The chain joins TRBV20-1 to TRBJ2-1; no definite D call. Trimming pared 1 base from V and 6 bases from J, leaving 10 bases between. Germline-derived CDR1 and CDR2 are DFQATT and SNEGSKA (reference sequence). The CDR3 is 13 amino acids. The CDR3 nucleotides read TGCAGTGCTAGAGGTGGCTGGATCAATGAGCAGTTCTTC. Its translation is CSARGGWINEQFF.

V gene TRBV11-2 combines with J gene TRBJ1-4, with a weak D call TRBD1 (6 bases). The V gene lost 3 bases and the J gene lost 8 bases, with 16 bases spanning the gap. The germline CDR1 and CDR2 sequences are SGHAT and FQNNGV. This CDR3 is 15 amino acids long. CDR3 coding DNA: TGTGCCAGCAGCTTTTCGGGGGGCGGAGGGGAAAAACTGTTTTTT. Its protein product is CASSFSGGGGEKLFF.

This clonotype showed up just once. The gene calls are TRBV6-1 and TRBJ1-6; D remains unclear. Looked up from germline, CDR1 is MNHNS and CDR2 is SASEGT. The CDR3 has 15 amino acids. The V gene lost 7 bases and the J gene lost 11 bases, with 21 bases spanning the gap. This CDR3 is CASTPDGSFRTPLHF. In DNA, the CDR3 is TGTGCCAGCACCCCAGACGGTTCGTTCAGGACACCCCTCCACTTT.

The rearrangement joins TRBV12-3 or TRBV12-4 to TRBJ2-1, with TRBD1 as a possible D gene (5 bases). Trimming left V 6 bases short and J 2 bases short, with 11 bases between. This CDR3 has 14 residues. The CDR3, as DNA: TGTGCCAGCAGCCCATGGGGCACCTACAATGAGCAGTTCTTC. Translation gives CASSPWGTYNEQFF.

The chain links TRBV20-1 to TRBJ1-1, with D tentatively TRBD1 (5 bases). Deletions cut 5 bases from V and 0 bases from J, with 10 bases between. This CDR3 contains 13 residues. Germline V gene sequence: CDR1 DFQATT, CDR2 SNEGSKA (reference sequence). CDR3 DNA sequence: TGCAGTGCTTATCCGACAGTGAACACTGAAGCTTTCTTT. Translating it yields CSAYPTVNTEAFF.

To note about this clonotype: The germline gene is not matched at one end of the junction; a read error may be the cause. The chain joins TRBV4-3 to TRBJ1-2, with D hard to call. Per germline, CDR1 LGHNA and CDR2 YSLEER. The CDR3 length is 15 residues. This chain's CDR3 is CASSEEAGRNYGYTF. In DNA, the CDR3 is TGCGCCAGCAGCGAAGAGGCAGGAAGAAACTATGGCTACACCTTC.

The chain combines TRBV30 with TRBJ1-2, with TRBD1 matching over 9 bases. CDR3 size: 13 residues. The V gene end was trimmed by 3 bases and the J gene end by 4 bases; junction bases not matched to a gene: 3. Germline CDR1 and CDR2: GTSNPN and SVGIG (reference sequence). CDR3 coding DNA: TGTGCCTGGAGAACAGGGGGCAGCTATGGCTACACCTTC. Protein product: CAWRTGGSYGYTF. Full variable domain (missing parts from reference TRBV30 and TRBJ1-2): SQTIHQWPATLVQPVGSPLSLECTVEGTSNPNLYWYRQAAGRGLQLLFYSVGIGQISSEVPQNLSASRPQDRQFILSSKKLLLSDSGFYLCAWRTGGSYGYTFGSGTRLTVV.

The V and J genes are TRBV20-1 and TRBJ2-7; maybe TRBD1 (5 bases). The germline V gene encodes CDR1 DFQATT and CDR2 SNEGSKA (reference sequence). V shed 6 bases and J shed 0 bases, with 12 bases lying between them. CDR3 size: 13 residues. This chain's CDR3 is CSAGRTHSYEQYF. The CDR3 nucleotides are TGCAGTGCCGGTCGGACACACTCCTACGAGCAGTACTTC.

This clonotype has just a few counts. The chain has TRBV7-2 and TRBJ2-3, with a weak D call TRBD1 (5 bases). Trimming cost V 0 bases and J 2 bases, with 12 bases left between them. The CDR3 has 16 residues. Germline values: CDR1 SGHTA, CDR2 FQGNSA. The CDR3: CASSLAPQGHTDTQYF. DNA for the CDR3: TGTGCCAGCAGCTTAGCGCCCCAGGGCCACACAGATACGCAGTATTTT.

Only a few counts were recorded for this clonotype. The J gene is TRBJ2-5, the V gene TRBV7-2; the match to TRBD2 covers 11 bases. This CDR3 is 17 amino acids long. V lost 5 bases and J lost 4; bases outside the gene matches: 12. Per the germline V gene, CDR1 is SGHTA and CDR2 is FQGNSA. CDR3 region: CASSPNRVAGGVETQYF. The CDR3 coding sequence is TGTGCCAGCAGCCCTAATCGAGTAGCGGGAGGGGTAGAGACCCAGTACTTC.